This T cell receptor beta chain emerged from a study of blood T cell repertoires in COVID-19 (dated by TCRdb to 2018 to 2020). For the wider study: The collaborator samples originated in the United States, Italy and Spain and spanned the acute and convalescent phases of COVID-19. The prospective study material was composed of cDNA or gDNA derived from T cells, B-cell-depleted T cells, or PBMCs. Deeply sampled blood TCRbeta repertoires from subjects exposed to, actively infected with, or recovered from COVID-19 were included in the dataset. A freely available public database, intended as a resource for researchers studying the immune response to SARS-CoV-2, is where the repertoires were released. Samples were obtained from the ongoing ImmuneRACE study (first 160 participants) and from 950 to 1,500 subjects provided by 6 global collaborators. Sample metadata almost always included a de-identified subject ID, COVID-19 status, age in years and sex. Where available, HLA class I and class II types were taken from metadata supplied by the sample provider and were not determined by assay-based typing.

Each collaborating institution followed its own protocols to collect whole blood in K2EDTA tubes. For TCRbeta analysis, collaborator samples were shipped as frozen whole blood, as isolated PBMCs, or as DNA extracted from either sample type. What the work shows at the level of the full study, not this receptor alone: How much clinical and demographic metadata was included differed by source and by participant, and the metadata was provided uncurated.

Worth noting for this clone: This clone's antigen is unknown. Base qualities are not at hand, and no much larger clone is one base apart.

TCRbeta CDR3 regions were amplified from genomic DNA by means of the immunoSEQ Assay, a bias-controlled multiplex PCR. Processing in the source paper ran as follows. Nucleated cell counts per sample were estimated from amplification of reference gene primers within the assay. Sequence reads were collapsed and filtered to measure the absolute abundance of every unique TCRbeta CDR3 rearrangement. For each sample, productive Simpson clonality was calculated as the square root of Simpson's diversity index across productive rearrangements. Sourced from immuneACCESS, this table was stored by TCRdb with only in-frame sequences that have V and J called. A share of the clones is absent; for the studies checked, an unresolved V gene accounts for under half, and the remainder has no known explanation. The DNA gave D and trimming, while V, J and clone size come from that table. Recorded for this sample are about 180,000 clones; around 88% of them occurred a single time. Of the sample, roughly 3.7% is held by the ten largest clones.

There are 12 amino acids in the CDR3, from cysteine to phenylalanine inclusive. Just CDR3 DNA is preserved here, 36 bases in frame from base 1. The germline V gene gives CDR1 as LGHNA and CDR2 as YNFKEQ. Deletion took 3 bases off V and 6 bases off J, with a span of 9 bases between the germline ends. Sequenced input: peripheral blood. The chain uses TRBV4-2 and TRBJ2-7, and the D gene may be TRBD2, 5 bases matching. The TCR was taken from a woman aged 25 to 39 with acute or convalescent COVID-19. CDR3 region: CASSQEVGEQYF. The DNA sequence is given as TGTGCCAGCAGCCAGGAGGTAGGCGAGCAGTACTTC.